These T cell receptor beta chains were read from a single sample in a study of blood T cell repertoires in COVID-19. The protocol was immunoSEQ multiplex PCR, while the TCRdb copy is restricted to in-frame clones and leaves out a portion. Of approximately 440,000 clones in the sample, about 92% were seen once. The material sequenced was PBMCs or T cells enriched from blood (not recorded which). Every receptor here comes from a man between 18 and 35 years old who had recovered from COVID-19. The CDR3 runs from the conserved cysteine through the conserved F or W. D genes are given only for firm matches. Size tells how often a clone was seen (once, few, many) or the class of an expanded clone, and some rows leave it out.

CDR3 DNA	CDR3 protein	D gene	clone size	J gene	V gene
TGTGCCAGCAGCCCCCGCCTGAGGGAAAAACTGTTTTTT	CASSPRLREKLFF	-	-	TRBJ1-4	TRBV14
TGCGCCAGCAGCTTGGGTCTAGCGGAGTACACCGGGGAGCTGTTTTTT	CASSLGLAEYTGELFF	TRBD2	once	TRBJ2-2	TRBV5-1
TGTGCCAGCAGTGAAGCCCGTGGAAACACCATATATTTT	CASSEARGNTIYF	-	-	TRBJ1-3	TRBV6-1
TGTGCCAGCAGCTTGGGGGGCTGGCTGGACACTGAAGCTTTCTTT	CASSLGGWLDTEAFF	-	few	TRBJ1-1	TRBV5-8
TGTGCAACTACCGTATGGCTAGCGGGGGGCGCGACCTACAATGAGCAGTTCTTC	CATTVWLAGGATYNEQFF	-	-	TRBJ2-1	TRBV12-2
TGTGCCAGCAGCCAAGCGCGGCGGGCTAACTATGGCTACACCTTC	CASSQARRANYGYTF	-	-	TRBJ1-2	TRBV3-1/TRBV3-2
TGTGCCAGCAGCTTAGATCCGTTGACTAAAGAGACCCAGTACTTC	CASSLDPLTKETQYF	-	-	TRBJ2-5	TRBV5-4
TGTGCCATTCGACGGCCAGACACCTACGAGCAGTACTTC	CAIRRPDTYEQYF	-	-	TRBJ2-7	TRBV12-3/TRBV12-4
TGCGCCAGCAGCGGTTACAGGGAAGGCACTGAAGCTTTCTTT	CASSGYREGTEAFF	-	-	TRBJ1-1	TRBV5-1
TGTGCCAGCACCGACACACCCGACTCCTACAATGAGCAGTTCTTC	CASTDTPDSYNEQFF	-	-	TRBJ2-1	TRBV7-3
TGTGCCAGCAGTACCGACAGGGCTCATAGCAATCAGCCCCAGCATTTT	CASSTDRAHSNQPQHF	TRBD1	-	TRBJ1-5	TRBV2
TGTGCCAGTAGTATTTCAGCGTCGAGCTCCTACAATGAGCAGTTCTTC	CASSISASSSYNEQFF	-	-	TRBJ2-1	TRBV19
TGTGCCAGTTTGGATTCGACAGTGAACACTGAAGCTTTCTTT	CASLDSTVNTEAFF	-	-	TRBJ1-1	TRBV3-1/TRBV3-2
TGTGCCTGGGGGGAGGCCCGGACGTACCAAGAGACCCAGTACTTC	CAWGEARTYQETQYF	-	-	TRBJ2-5	TRBV30
TGTGCCAGCCAAACAGGGGCGTACACTGAAGCTTTCTTT	CASQTGAYTEAFF	TRBD1	-	TRBJ1-1	TRBV19
TGTGCCAGCAGTAGGGGTCCCGAGGCCCTCCACTTT	CASSRGPEALHF	-	once	TRBJ1-6	TRBV6-5
TGCAGCGTTGGAGGTAGCGGGAGAGGCAATGAGCAGTTCTTC	CSVGGSGRGNEQFF	TRBD2	-	TRBJ2-1	TRBV29-1
TGTGCCAGCAGTCCAGGCTTCAATCAGCCCCAGCATTTT	CASSPGFNQPQHF	-	-	TRBJ1-5	TRBV27
TGTGCCACCAGCAGAGACAGGGGAGGGAAACCCCTCCACTTT	CATSRDRGGKPLHF	-	many	TRBJ1-6	TRBV15
TGTGCTAGTGGTCCAGGGGGTGGCTCACCCCTCCACTTT	CASGPGGGSPLHF	TRBD1	-	TRBJ1-6	TRBV12-5
TGTGCCAGCAGTGAACCAGGGTATGGCTACACCTTC	CASSEPGYGYTF	-	few	TRBJ1-2	TRBV6-1
TGTGCCAGCATAGGACAATTCAGCTCTGGAAACACCATATATTTT	CASIGQFSSGNTIYF	-	-	TRBJ1-3	TRBV19
TGTGCCAGCAGTCAGGCCTACGAGCAGTACTTC	CASSQAYEQYF	-	-	TRBJ2-7	TRBV7-2
TGTGCCATCAGCGAACGGGGGGAGGACTCTGGGGCCAACGTCCTGACTTTC	CAISERGEDSGANVLTF	TRBD2	-	TRBJ2-6	TRBV10-3
TGTGCCAGCAGTTTATATTCAGGGGATGGCAATCAGCCCCAGCATTTT	CASSLYSGDGNQPQHF	-	-	TRBJ1-5	TRBV28
TGTGCCTGGACCCTCGGGTACGAGCAGTACTTC	CAWTLGYEQYF	-	-	TRBJ2-7	TRBV30
TGTGCCAGCAGCTTGGTAGGACAGGGAGGCGCGAACACTGAAGCTTTCTTT	CASSLVGQGGANTEAFF	TRBD1	-	TRBJ1-1	TRBV5-4
TGTGCCAGTGGGAGGGAAGGAGAGACCCAGTACTTC	CASGREGETQYF	TRBD2	-	TRBJ2-5	TRBV25-1
TGCGCCAGCAGCCAAGACTGGCGGAATAATGAAAAACTGTTTTTT	CASSQDWRNNEKLFF	-	-	TRBJ1-4	TRBV4-1
TGTGCCAGCAGCTTGTTGAGCTACGAGCAGTACTTC	CASSLLSYEQYF	-	-	TRBJ2-7	TRBV5-5
TGTGCCACCAAAAGGGGGAACACCATATATTTT	CATKRGNTIYF	-	-	TRBJ1-3	TRBV6-5
TGTGCCAGCAGCGCCAGGGGGTGGGACGAAAAACTGTTTTTT	CASSARGWDEKLFF	TRBD1	once	TRBJ1-4	TRBV9
TGTGCCAGCAGTGTTGACAGGGCCGCGAACACCGGGGAGCTGTTTTTT	CASSVDRAANTGELFF	TRBD1	-	TRBJ2-2	TRBV2
TGTGCCAGCAGCTTGGGCGGGCGGCAAGAGACCCAGTACTTC	CASSLGGRQETQYF	-	-	TRBJ2-5	TRBV5-6
TGTGCTAGTGGTTTGGACGGGGGGGATTTCGCCTACACCTTC	CASGLDGGDFAYTF	-	-	TRBJ1-2	TRBV12-5
TGCGCCAGCAGTGTTTCAGGGTATTATGAGCAGTTCTTC	CASSVSGYYEQFF	-	-	TRBJ2-1	TRBV10-1
TGTGCCAGCAGTGGGACAATCGGCAACCAGCCCCAGCATTTT	CASSGTIGNQPQHF	-	-	TRBJ1-5	TRBV28